The clone carrying this T cell receptor (beta chain) turned up a few times. Some clones are missing from TCRdb's copy, which holds only in-frame ones; the method was immunoSEQ multiplex PCR. This table has 14,000 to 15,000 clones, around 87% appearing once. Germline trimming cut 6 bases from V and 9 bases from J; bases unmatched to any gene: 5. Germline-derived CDR1 and CDR2 are MNHEY and SMNVEV (reference sequence). This CDR3 is built from 14 residues. The data are from a study of PD-L1 blockade in urothelial cancer. The starting material was PBMCs, obtained around atezolizumab (anti-PD-L1) treatment. The V call is TRBV27, the J call TRBJ1-6, with TRBD1 matching 10 bases. The TCR was taken from a man in his sixties or seventies with urothelial cancer. The CDR3 DNA sequence: TGTGCCAGCAGGTCGGACAGGGGGACTTCACCCCTCCACTTT. Its translation: CASRSDRGTSPLHF.